This paragraph covers one T cell receptor (beta chain) sequence. As originally analysed: Estimation of nucleated cell counts relied on the amplification of reference gene primers. This table comes from immunoSEQ multiplex PCR, and its TCRdb copy is limited to in-frame clones, with some not included. From that table come the V and J calls and clone size; the DNA was used to work out D and trimming. This table holds about 140,000 clones, 75% to 80% found once. The data originate from a study of blood T cell repertoires in COVID-19. Across the study: Acute-phase and convalescent COVID-19 samples originated in the United States, Italy and Spain.

V lost 2 bases and J lost 6, with 19 bases in between. The CDR3 has 17 amino acids. This TCR was recovered from a woman aged 50 to 65 with active or convalescent COVID-19. This chain joins TRBV23-1 and TRBJ2-2; maybe TRBD1 (5 bases). TRBV23-1 is labeled an ORF, and its function is uncertain. Material: peripheral blood. For the CDR3, the DNA is TGCGCCAGCAGTCAACCGGCACCTGGGAAAGGGGCCGGGGAGCTGTTTTTT. This encodes CASSQPAPGKGAGELFF.